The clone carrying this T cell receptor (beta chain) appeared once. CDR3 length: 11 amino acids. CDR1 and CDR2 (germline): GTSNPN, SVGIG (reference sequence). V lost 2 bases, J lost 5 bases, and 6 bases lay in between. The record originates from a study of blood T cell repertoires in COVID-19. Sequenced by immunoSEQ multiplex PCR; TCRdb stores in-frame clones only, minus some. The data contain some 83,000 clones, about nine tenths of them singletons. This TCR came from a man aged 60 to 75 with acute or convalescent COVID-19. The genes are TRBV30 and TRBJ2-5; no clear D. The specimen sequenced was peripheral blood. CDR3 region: CAWSPQETQYF. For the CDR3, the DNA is TGTGCCTGGAGTCCCCAGGAGACCCAGTACTTC.